A selection of T cell receptor beta chains follows, all from one sample in a study of cytomegalovirus exposure and HLA in healthy donors. This table comes from immunoSEQ multiplex PCR, and its TCRdb copy is limited to in-frame clones, with some not included. The sample totals tens of thousands of clones. The source material was PBMCs. Receptors originate from a woman in her 40s in good health and CMV-seropositive. CDR3s include the opening cysteine and the closing phenylalanine or tryptophan. Fields, in order: D gene, clone size, J gene, V gene, CDR3 DNA, CDR3 protein. A D gene is named only where the DNA matches it firmly. The size of a clone is reported for some rows only, either as once, few or many, or as a class for expanded clones.

>.|.|TRBJ2-3|TRBV7-8
TGTGCCAGCAGCTTAGGACAGGGCACAGATACGCAGTATTTT
CASSLGQGTDTQYF
>.|.|TRBJ2-7|TRBV7-2
TGTGCCAGCAGCTTATTAGCCGCCTACGAGCAGTACTTC
CASSLLAAYEQYF
>TRBD2|.|TRBJ2-1|TRBV7-2
TGTGCCAGCAGCCAGACTAGCGGGCCTTTAAATGAGCAGTTCTTC
CASSQTSGPLNEQFF
>.|.|TRBJ1-2|TRBV28
TGTGCCAGCAATTCTGGAGGGTTGGGTGGCTACACCTTC
CASNSGGLGGYTF
>TRBD1|.|TRBJ1-3|TRBV6-6
TGTGCCAGCAGTTCCTCCGGGACAGGGTCTGGAAACACCATATATTTT
CASSSSGTGSGNTIYF
>.|.|TRBJ1-5|TRBV5-1
TGCGCCAGCAGGGAGGGGCCGAATCAGCCCCAGCATTTT
CASREGPNQPQHF
>TRBD1|.|TRBJ2-2|TRBV14
TGTGCCAGCAGCCAAGATAGGTGGACAGGGAACAGGCACACCGGGGAGCTGTTTTTT
CASSQDRWTGNRHTGELFF
>.|.|TRBJ2-7|TRBV7-3
TGTGCCAGCAGCTTAACGGACAGCGGACCCTACGAGCAGTACTTC
CASSLTDSGPYEQYF
>.|.|TRBJ2-7|TRBV19
TGTGCCAGTAGTATTGCGGCGGGGTACGAGCAGTACTTC
CASSIAAGYEQYF
>TRBD2|.|TRBJ2-1|TRBV19
TGTGCCAGTAGTATTGGGGGACTAGCGGGGCAGTTCTTC
CASSIGGLAGQFF
>TRBD1|.|TRBJ1-1|TRBV4-1
TGCGCCAGCAGCCATCCAGGGGGCGGGGTCACTGAAGCTTTCTTT
CASSHPGGGVTEAFF
>.|.|TRBJ1-3|TRBV28
TGTGCCAGTCATCCTGACAGTTTATCTGGAAACACCATATATTTT
CASHPDSLSGNTIYF
>.|medium-sized|TRBJ1-2|TRBV15
TGTGCCACCAGCAGGATGGGGGCCTATGGCTACACCTTC
CATSRMGAYGYTF
>TRBD1|.|TRBJ1-1|TRBV6-1
TGTGCCAGCAGTGTGACGACAGGGTACACTGAAGCTTTCTTT
CASSVTTGYTEAFF
>.|.|TRBJ1-4|TRBV2
TGTGCCAGCAGCAGGGAGGGTGAAAAACTGTTTTTT
CASSREGEKLFF
>.|.|TRBJ1-3|TRBV27
TGTGCCAGCAGTCTACAGGGTGTGCTCGGAAACACCATATATTTT
CASSLQGVLGNTIYF
>.|.|TRBJ1-6|TRBV5-1
TGCGCCAGCAGCTTGGGTCCTCTAAGCTCCTATAATTCACCCCTCCACTTT
CASSLGPLSSYNSPLHF
>TRBD1|.|TRBJ2-7|TRBV5-1
TGCGCCAGCAGCTTGCAGCCGGGACAGGTTCTGACGGGCAGCTTC
CASSLQPGQVLTGSF
>TRBD2|.|TRBJ2-3|TRBV5-1
TGCGCCAGCAGCCAACTAGCGGGGGGCACAGATACGCAGTATTTT
CASSQLAGGTDTQYF
>TRBD2|.|TRBJ2-5|TRBV29-1
TGCAGCGTCGACGCATACCTAGCGGTGTTTCAAGAGACCCAGTACTTC
CSVDAYLAVFQETQYF
>.|.|TRBJ2-1|TRBV28
TGTGCCAGCAAAACGGCGTGGGGAGAAAGCTACAATGAGCAGTTCTTC
CASKTAWGESYNEQFF
>.|.|TRBJ2-7|TRBV7-2
TGTGCCAGCAGCTTAGAGGGGACTTTTGCCTACGAGCAGTACTTC
CASSLEGTFAYEQYF
>.|.|TRBJ2-7|TRBV14
TGTGCCAGCAGCCGAGAACTGACAGGCTACGAGCAGTACTTC
CASSRELTGYEQYF
>TRBD1|.|TRBJ1-1|TRBV19
TGTGCCAGTAGTGGTAGGGGGCTAAACACTGAAGCTTTCTTT
CASSGRGLNTEAFF
>TRBD1|.|TRBJ2-7|TRBV7-2
TGTGCCAGCAGCGCCCGACAGGGGCCGGACTACGAGCAGTACTTC
CASSARQGPDYEQYF
>.|.|TRBJ2-1|TRBV19
TGTGCCAGTAGTATCGCGGCCCGTTCGTTGGTTGAGCAGTTCTTC
CASSIAARSLVEQFF
>.|.|TRBJ2-2|TRBV23-1
TGCGCCAGCAGGGGGGGAGTCTACACCGGGGAGCTGTTTTTT
CASRGGVYTGELFF
>.|.|TRBJ1-4|TRBV6-5
TGTGCCAGCAGTTCTCTAGACGGGAATGAAAAACTGTTTTTT
CASSSLDGNEKLFF
>TRBD1|.|TRBJ1-2|TRBV15
TGTGCCACCAGCTGGACGTACAGGGGTGGCGGCTACACCTTC
CATSWTYRGGGYTF
>TRBD1|.|TRBJ2-7|TRBV7-3
TGTGCCAGCAGCCTAGGCCAGGGGGCCGGGTACGAGCAGTACTTC
CASSLGQGAGYEQYF
>.|.|TRBJ1-4|TRBV4-1
TGCGCCAGCAGCCAGGGAGGAGATGAAAAACTGTTTTTT
CASSQGGDEKLFF
>TRBD1|.|TRBJ1-1|TRBV30
TGTGCCTGGTCTTATCGGGGCAGGGGGATTTACACTGAAGCTTTCTTT
CAWSYRGRGIYTEAFF
>.|.|TRBJ1-2|TRBV6-5
TGTGCCGCACGTCCGGGTCTGGGAGGGGAAAATGGCTACACCTTC
CAARPGLGGENGYTF
>.|.|TRBJ2-7|TRBV27
TGTGCCAGCAGTACAGCCCTCATCCCCTACGAGCAGTACTTC
CASSTALIPYEQYF
>.|.|TRBJ1-5|TRBV23-1
TGCGCCATCCCGCGGCCTCAGCCCCAGCATTTT
CAIPRPQPQHF
>.|.|TRBJ2-7|TRBV6-1
TGTGCCAGCAGTGAACTGGTATTGAAAGGGAGCGAGCAGTACTTC
CASSELVLKGSEQYF
>.|.|TRBJ2-7|TRBV6-6
TGTGCCAGCAGTCTCACGGACAAGAGCTACGAGCAGTACTTC
CASSLTDKSYEQYF